This TCR beta chain was retrieved from a study of blood T cell repertoires in COVID-19. The assay was immunoSEQ multiplex PCR, and TCRdb's table has in-frame clones only and misses some. The sample records 200,000 or so clones, approximately 84% being singletons. This CDR3 is built from 13 residues. The germline V gene has CDR1 SGHNT and CDR2 YENEEA. With 1 base removed from V and 6 bases from J, the gap between germline ends came to 10 bases. V usage is TRBV11-3 and J usage is TRBJ2-7; the D gene is possibly TRBD1 (6 bases). The specimen sequenced was peripheral blood. This TCR was recovered from a human donor with acute or convalescent COVID-19. The donor label of this sample is uncertain. DNA of the CDR3: TGTGCCAGCAGCTTAGTACAGGGTAGCGAGCAGTACTTC. This encodes CASSLVQGSEQYF.